This entry lists 22 T cell receptor beta chains sequenced from one sample in a study of blood T cells in healthy people across ages (dated by TCRdb to the mid-2010s). Libraries were prepared through 5' RACE. The sequencer listed for this sample is Illumina HiSeq 2500. A second PCR of about 6 to 11 cycles was performed with a sample-barcoded 5' primer and a J-beta primer mix. Clones were called with MiXCR by TCRdb after fastp trimmed the public reads at Q25, and only in-frame beta chains were retained. Every CDR3 protein is listed once, alongside the most common genes and DNA of its rows. Within this sample are roughly 800,000 distinct CDR3 sequences, with around a quarter of them counted one time only. Jointly, the top ten make up under 9.5% of the sample. The data were also submitted as part of a second study, on T cells of mothers and their children.

Sequencing input: blood. These receptor sequences come from a boy under 18 in good health.

In its sample, this clonotype was seen once. At one of its ends the junction is not consistent with the germline gene, which may arise from a read error. The chain carries TRBV7-8 and TRBJ2-5; D is perhaps TRBD2 (5 bases). The J call may be mistaken, given a closer DNA end match to TRBJ2-1. Germline V CDR1 and CDR2: SGHVS, FQNEAQ. The CDR3 consists of 14 residues. The CDR3 protein is CAGSLASLRSGQFF. Written as DNA, the CDR3 is TGTGCCGGCAGCTTAGCGAGCCTCCGGAGCGGGCAGTTCTTC.

This chain connects TRBV28 to TRBJ2-3; 10 nucleotides line up with TRBD2. Germline CDR1 is MDHEN and CDR2 is SYDVKM. The ends lost 6 bases at V and 1 base at J; junction bases unmatched: 7. The CDR3 has 16 residues. The CDR3 here is CASSRLAGRGTDTQYF. In DNA, the CDR3 is TGTGCCAGCAGCCGACTAGCGGGTAGAGGCACAGATACGCAGTATTTT.

This clonotype was found a few times. The V call is TRBV5-6, the J call TRBJ1-5; D might be TRBD1 (5 bases). V lost 4 bases and J lost 6, with 14 bases in between. The CDR3 length is 14 residues. The germline V gene has CDR1 SGHDT and CDR2 YYEEEE. CDR3 DNA: TGTGCCAGCAGCCGGGGGGGTCCGGGTCAGCCCCAGCATTTT. This encodes CASSRGGPGQPQHF.

The table lists this clonotype with many counts. Germline and junction disagree at one end, which may indicate a read error. V and J are TRBV7-2 and TRBJ2-3, with 11 bases that match TRBD2. The CDR3 extends over 15 amino acids. Germline values: CDR1 SGHTA, CDR2 FQGNSA. The CDR3 DNA sequence: TGTGCCAGCAGCAAAAATCGGGCTAGCGGGAGGTATGGGGATTTT. Protein product: CASSKNRASGRYGDF. The variable domain in full, with the rest retrieved from reference TRBV7-2 and TRBJ2-3, is GAGVSQSPSNKVTEKGKDVELRCDPISGHTALYWYRQSLGQGLEFLIYFQGNSAPDKSGLPSDRFSAERTGGSVSTLTIQRTQQEDSAVYLCASSKNRASGRYGDFGPGTRLTVL.

This clonotype was observed a handful of times. V gene TRBV20-1 combines with J gene TRBJ1-2; no clear D gene. Germline V gene data show CDR1 as DFQATT and CDR2 as SNEGSKA (reference sequence). The germline V and J ends were trimmed by 6 bases and 5 bases, with 16 bases remaining between them. CDR3 size: 13 residues. The CDR3 coding sequence is TGCAGTGCGGGTGCAGACCTAGATTATGGCTACACCTTC. Protein: CSAGADLDYGYTF.

The J gene is TRBJ2-5, the V gene TRBV6-2 or TRBV6-3, with D uncertain. The DNA end is more similar to TRBJ2-1, so the J call may be wrong. The CDR3 is 13 residues long. Germline V CDR1 and CDR2: MNHEY, SVGEGT. The CDR3 sequence: CASSSSNYNEQFF. CDR3 DNA sequence: TGTGCCAGCAGTTCCTCTAACTACAATGAGCAGTTCTTC.

V gene TRBV6-2 or TRBV6-3 combines with J gene TRBJ2-5; D may match TRBD1 or TRBD2 (5 bases each). Germline CDR1 is MNHEY and CDR2 is SVGEGT. Between the trimmed V and J ends, which lost 5 bases and 6 bases, there was a span of 13 bases. CDR3 length: 13 residues. CDR3 coding DNA: TGTGCCAGCAGTCTTCTAGCAGGGCAGACCCAGTACTTC. Protein product: CASSLLAGQTQYF.

This chain uses TRBV13 with TRBJ2-5, with 7 positions matching TRBD1. The CDR3 runs 13 residues. CDR1 is PRHDT, CDR2 FYEKMQ, per germline (reference sequence). The V and J ends lost 6 bases and 2 bases, in that order; junction bases with no gene match: 3. CDR3 bases: TGTGCCAGCAGAGGCAGGGGGCAAGAGACCCAGTACTTC. Protein product: CASRGRGQETQYF.

This rearrangement joins TRBV20-1 to TRBJ2-1; TRBD2 matches at 10 bases. The tail of the sequence fits TRBJ2-7 better, so the J call may be wrong. CDR3 length: 15 residues. Germline CDR1 is DFQATT and CDR2 is SNEGSKA (reference sequence). The CDR3 DNA follows: TGCAGTGCTAGAGATGAGGGACTAGCGCAAGACGAGCAGTACTTC. Translation: CSARDEGLAQDEQYF.

V usage is TRBV20-1 and J usage is TRBJ2-1; D is undetermined. The CDR3 loop spans 14 amino acids. V lost 6 bases to trimming and J lost 5 bases, with 17 bases between them. In germline, CDR1 is DFQATT, CDR2 SNEGSKA (reference sequence). CDR3 in DNA: TGCAGTGCCAACGCCTGGCCCACCAACAATGAGCAGTTCTTC. Its translation is CSANAWPTNNEQFF.

Written as DNA, the CDR3 is TGTGCCAGCAGCTTGGGCCCTTCGGGGTACAATGAGCAGTTCTTC. This translates into CASSLGPSGYNEQFF. The chain links TRBV5-5 to TRBJ2-1, with D possibly matching TRBD2 (5 bases). V lost 0 bases and J 4 bases, leaving 11 bases between the germline ends. This CDR3 is built from 15 residues. The germline V gene has CDR1 SGHKS and CDR2 YYEKEE (reference sequence).

The rearrangement uses TRBV9 and TRBJ2-7; unclear D gene. Germline assignment: CDR1 SGDLS and CDR2 YYNGEE. V lost 1 base and J 0 bases, leaving 14 bases between the germline ends. CDR3 length equals 16 residues. Here the CDR3 DNA reads TGTGCCAGCAGCGTAAAAGATAAGGGCCCCTCCTACGAGCAGTACTTC. Translation gives CASSVKDKGPSYEQYF.

This clonotype came up a few times. V usage is TRBV28 and J usage is TRBJ1-5, with D uncertain. The CDR3 spans 14 residues. CDR1 and CDR2 from the germline V gene are MDHEN and SYDVKM. V shed 5 bases and J shed 5 bases, with 13 bases lying between them. CDR3 nucleotides: TGTGCCAGCAGTCCCATCAGAATCGATCAGCCCCAGCATTTT. Translated, it gives CASSPIRIDQPQHF.

This clonotype has more than one count but fewer than ten. V gene TRBV24-1 combines with J gene TRBJ2-1; tentative D call: TRBD2 (5 bases). Germline V gene lookup returns CDR1 KGHDR and CDR2 SFDVKD. V was shortened by 3 bases and J by 7 bases, with 21 bases between the two germline ends. The CDR3 is 17 amino acids. CDR3 DNA sequence: TGTGCCACCAGTGATCCTGCTCGGGCCGCCGGGGTTAATGAGCAGTTCTTC. This codes for CATSDPARAAGVNEQFF.

On this clonotype itself: The junction does not match germline at one end; this may be a read error. The V gene is TRBV7-3, the J gene TRBJ2-5; D call uncertain. The CDR3 runs to 16 residues. CDR1 and CDR2 from the germline V gene are SGHTA and FQGTGA. The CDR3, as DNA: TGTGCCAGCAGCCTAACCGGACGGCGCTACCAAGAGACCCAGTACTTC. It encodes CASSLTGRRYQETQYF.

This clonotype was found a few times. The V gene is TRBV29-1, the J gene TRBJ1-2; D unclear. From germline, CDR1 is SQVTM and CDR2 ANQGSEA. There are 15 residues in the CDR3. V was cut by 7 bases and J by 0 bases, with 18 bases left in between. Written as DNA, the CDR3 is TGCAGCGCGGAGATTCGAATCACAGCTAACTATGGCTACACCTTC. Protein sequence: CSAEIRITANYGYTF.

This clonotype was picked up a small number of times. V and J are TRBV9 and TRBJ2-1; perhaps TRBD2 as D (6 bases). CDR1 and CDR2 from the germline V gene are SGDLS and YYNGEE. CDR3 size: 15 residues. V gave up 0 bases and J gave up 9 bases, with 16 bases separating them. CDR3 bases: TGTGCCAGCAGCGTAGGCGGCGGGACGTTGGGTGAGCAGTTCTTC. Protein sequence: CASSVGGGTLGEQFF.

The chain couples TRBV6-5 to TRBJ2-7; weak D call: TRBD2 (6 bases). V lost 6 bases to trimming and J lost 0 bases, with 18 bases between them. CDR1 and CDR2 from the germline V gene are MNHEY and SVGAGI. The CDR3 is 16 residues long. The CDR3 loop reads CASSPRTRGSSYEQYF. In DNA form, the CDR3 reads TGTGCCAGCAGCCCCCGAACGCGGGGAAGCTCCTACGAGCAGTACTTC.

This clonotype has a handful of counts. This CDR3 is CASSFSGPQETQYF. CDR3 nucleotides: TGTGCCAGCAGCTTCAGCGGACCCCAAGAGACCCAGTACTTC. The V gene is TRBV7-9, the J gene TRBJ2-5; a weak D match, TRBD2 (5 bases). From germline, CDR1 is SEHNR and CDR2 FQNEAQ (reference sequence). There are 14 residues in the CDR3. Trimming shortened V by 3 bases and J by 1 base, and 9 bases separated the two germline ends.

The chain combines TRBV24-1 with TRBJ2-1, with 9 bases that match TRBD1. CDR1 is KGHDR, CDR2 SFDVKD, per germline. Trimming took 4 bases from V and 0 from J; bases not matched to a gene: 9. The CDR3 is 18 amino acids. The CDR3 protein is CATSDFPGTGRSYNEQFF. The CDR3 bases are TGTGCCACCAGTGACTTTCCGGGGACAGGGCGCTCCTACAATGAGCAGTTCTTC.

The J gene is TRBJ2-2, the V gene TRBV5-1; 7 bases line up with TRBD2. Germline values: CDR1 SGHRS, CDR2 YFSETQ. The CDR3 covers 14 residues. The V and J ends lost 5 bases and 7 bases, in that order; junction bases with no gene match: 8. The CDR3 is CASRPRSGNGELFF. Here the CDR3 DNA reads TGCGCCAGCAGGCCGAGAAGCGGGAACGGGGAGCTGTTTTTT. Combining the CDR3 with reference TRBV5-1 and TRBJ2-2 gives the whole variable domain KAGVTQTPRYLIKTRGQQVTLSCSPISGHRSVSWYQQTPGQGLQFLFEYFSETQRNKGNFPGRFSGRQFSNSRSEMNVSTLELGDSALYLCASRPRSGNGELFFGEGSRLTVL.

This clonotype was seen more than once but under ten times. The chain is built from TRBV10-3 and TRBJ2-5, with 13 nucleotides matching TRBD2. The end of the DNA fits TRBJ2-7 better, so the J call may be wrong. CDR1 and CDR2 (germline): ENHRY, SYGVKD. The length of the CDR3 is 18 residues. CDR3 protein: CAISEGTSGTWSSYEQYF. The CDR3 DNA is TGTGCCATCAGTGAGGGGACTAGCGGGACCTGGAGCTCCTACGAGCAGTACTTC.